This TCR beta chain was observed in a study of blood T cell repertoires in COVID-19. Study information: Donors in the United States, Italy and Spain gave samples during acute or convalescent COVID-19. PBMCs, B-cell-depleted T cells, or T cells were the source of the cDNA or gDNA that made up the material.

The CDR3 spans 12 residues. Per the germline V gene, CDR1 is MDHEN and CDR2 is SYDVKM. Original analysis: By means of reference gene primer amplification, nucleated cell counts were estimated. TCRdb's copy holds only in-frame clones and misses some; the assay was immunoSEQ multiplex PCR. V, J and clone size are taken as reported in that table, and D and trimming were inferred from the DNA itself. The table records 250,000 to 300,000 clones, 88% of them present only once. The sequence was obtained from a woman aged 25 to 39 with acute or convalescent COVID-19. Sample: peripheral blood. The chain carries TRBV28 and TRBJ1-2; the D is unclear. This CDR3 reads CVTDRRGYGYTF. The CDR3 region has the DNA TGTGTCACTGACCGACGCGGCTATGGCTACACCTTC.